This TCR beta chain was retrieved from a study of CD8+CD57+ T cells in acquired aplastic anemia. CDR3 and TCR beta VDJ profiling relied on a genomic DNA template. TCRdb processed the reads anew with MiXCR; each CDR3 protein has one entry. The repertoire includes roughly 190,000 distinct CDR3 sequences, roughly 56% of them detected once, and about 16% sits in the top ten. The germline V gene has CDR1 SEHNR and CDR2 FQNEAQ (reference sequence). The V end was cut by 3 bases, the J end by 12 bases, with 9 bases between. The CDR3 sequence is 11 residues long. In its sample, this clonotype was seen many times.

Input material: sorted CD4+, CD8+, or CD8+CD57+ T cells (not recorded which) from PBMCs. The genes are TRBV7-9 and TRBJ2-1; D unresolved. This clonotype originated in a human donor in good health, serving as a control. The CDR3 sequence: CASSLGERQFF. The DNA of the CDR3 is TGTGCCAGCAGCTTGGGCGAAAGGCAGTTCTTC.